Listed here are 21 T cell receptor beta chains from one sample, sequenced in a study of blood T cell repertoires in COVID-19. Repertoires were generated with immunoSEQ multiplex PCR, while TCRdb's copy carries only in-frame clones and drops some. The sample has around 240,000 clones; 82% are singletons. Material for sequencing was peripheral blood. These receptors were obtained from a woman over 75 with acute or convalescent COVID-19.

The chain's CDR3 is CASSAADTQYF. In DNA form, the CDR3 reads TGCGCCAGCAGTGCGGCAGATACGCAGTATTTT. The V call is TRBV10-2, the J call TRBJ2-3; the D is unclear. The germline gives CDR1 WSHSY, CDR2 SAAADI. The CDR3 totals 11 residues. Trimming removed 4 bases from V and 4 bases from J, with 3 bases in between.

The chain carries TRBV7-9 and TRBJ2-7; 10 bases line up with TRBD2. This CDR3 is 14 amino acids long. The V gene end was trimmed by 1 base and the J gene end by 9 bases; junction bases not matched to a gene: 6. CDR1 is SEHNR and CDR2 is FQNEAQ in the germline V gene (reference sequence). The CDR3 bases are TGTGCCAGCAGCTTAGAGGGGACTAGCGTTGGGCAGTACTTC. This encodes CASSLEGTSVGQYF.

V is TRBV7-9 and J is TRBJ1-1, with 7 bases that match TRBD1. V lost 5 bases to trimming and J lost 5 bases; unmatched junction nucleotides: 8. Germline assignment: CDR1 SEHNR and CDR2 FQNEAQ (reference sequence). The CDR3 has 14 residues. CDR3 nucleotide sequence: TGTGCCAGCAGCATTCGACAGGGCATGACTGAAGCTTTCTTT. This translates into CASSIRQGMTEAFF.

V usage is TRBV19 and J usage is TRBJ1-1; D perhaps matches TRBD1 (6 bases). Germline-derived CDR1 and CDR2 are LNHDA and SQIVND (reference sequence). V was pared by 5 bases and J by 0 bases, with 16 bases between. The length of the CDR3 is 16 residues. CDR3: CASSRGTRLMNTEAFF. The CDR3 coding sequence is TGTGCCAGTAGTCGAGGGACAAGGTTAATGAACACTGAAGCTTTCTTT.

CDR3 residues: CASSLSPGTGYSTEAFF. Here the CDR3 DNA reads TGTGCCAGCAGCTTAAGTCCCGGGACAGGGTACAGCACTGAAGCTTTCTTT. The rearrangement joins TRBV7-9 to TRBJ1-1; TRBD1 matches at 9 bases. In germline, CDR1 is SEHNR, CDR2 FQNEAQ (reference sequence). The CDR3 totals 17 residues. After removal of 2 bases from V and 4 bases from J, the junction contained 11 bases not matched to a gene. Filled out from reference TRBV7-9 and TRBJ1-1, the complete variable domain reads DTGVSQNPRHKITKRGQNVTFRCDPISEHNRLYWYRQTLGQGPEFLTYFQNEAQLEKSRLLSDRFSAERPKGSFSTLEIQRTEQGDSAMYLCASSLSPGTGYSTEAFFGQGTRLTVV.

This clone has just a few counts. The chain is built from TRBV18 and TRBJ1-4, with D possibly matching TRBD1 (6 bases). V was pared by 4 bases and J by 3 bases, with 12 bases between. CDR1 KGHSH and CDR2 LQKENI come from the germline V gene. CDR3 length: 15 residues. CDR3 sequence reads: CASSQTRQANEKLFF. CDR3 coding DNA: TGTGCCAGCTCACAGACTCGACAGGCTAATGAAAAACTGTTTTTT.

This rearrangement joins TRBV30 to TRBJ1-5, with TRBD1 matching 7 bases. Germline trimming cut 0 bases from V and 0 bases from J; bases unmatched to any gene: 5. The CDR3 loop spans 16 amino acids. The germline CDR1 and CDR2 sequences are GTSNPN and SVGIG (reference sequence). The DNA for the CDR3 is TGTGCCTGGAGTGTTGGGACAGATTATAGCAATCAGCCCCAGCATTTT. Translation gives CAWSVGTDYSNQPQHF.

The chain couples TRBV6-2 or TRBV6-3 to TRBJ1-1; D might be TRBD1 (5 bases). The CDR3 runs 10 residues. Trimming pared 6 bases from V and 8 bases from J, leaving 7 bases between. Germline V gene lookup returns CDR1 MNHEY and CDR2 SVGEGT. The CDR3 sequence is CASSGHEAFF. CDR3 bases: TGTGCCAGCAGCGGACACGAAGCTTTCTTT.

The chain employs TRBV28 and TRBJ1-5, with D maybe TRBD1 (5 bases). Germline assignment: CDR1 MDHEN and CDR2 SYDVKM. CDR3 size: 16 residues. The germline V and J ends were trimmed by 3 bases and 6 bases, with 18 bases remaining between them. CDR3 region: CASSFSGNTIPQPQHF. The CDR3 bases are TGTGCCAGCAGTTTTTCAGGGAATACGATTCCTCAGCCCCAGCATTTT. The whole variable domain, filled in from reference TRBV28 and TRBJ1-5, reads DVKVTQSSRYLVKRTGEKVFLECVQDMDHENMFWYRQDPGLGLRLIYFSYDVKMKEKGDIPEGYSVSREKKERFSLILESASTNQTSMYLCASSFSGNTIPQPQHFGDGTRLSIL.

This clone has a handful of counts. The chain uses TRBV5-1 and TRBJ1-3; TRBD1 aligns across 9 bases. Trimming took 3 bases from V and 1 from J; bases not matched to a gene: 5. This CDR3 region has 16 residues. Germline loops: CDR1 SGHRS, CDR2 YFSETQ. CDR3 DNA sequence: TGCGCCAGCAGCTCGGGACAGGGCGCATCTGGAAACACCATATATTTT. It is translated as CASSSGQGASGNTIYF.

The J gene is TRBJ2-3, the V gene TRBV5-5; the match to TRBD2 covers 7 bases. With V trimmed by 4 bases and J by 0 bases, 5 bases remained unmatched. This CDR3 is built from 15 residues. CDR1 and CDR2 from the germline V gene are SGHKS and YYEKEE (reference sequence). The CDR3 is CASSGSGLSTDTQYF. Written as DNA, the CDR3 is TGTGCCAGCAGCGGTAGCGGGCTTAGCACAGATACGCAGTATTTT.

The chain employs TRBV4-2 and TRBJ2-3; TRBD1 matches at 10 bases. J gave up 4 bases and V 8 bases, and 9 bases lay outside the gene matches. From germline, CDR1 is LGHNA and CDR2 YNFKEQ. The CDR3 runs 15 residues. Here the CDR3 DNA reads TGTGCCAGCGGACCGGGACAGGGGTTCCCAGATACGCAGTATTTT. This codes for CASGPGQGFPDTQYF.

The rearrangement joins TRBV11-3 to TRBJ2-2; D is possibly TRBD1 (6 bases). Deletions cut 6 bases from V and 1 base from J, with 12 bases between. CDR3 length: 15 amino acids. In germline, CDR1 is SGHNT, CDR2 YENEEA. This chain's CDR3 is CASRAGTQNTGELFF. The CDR3 DNA follows: TGTGCCAGCAGAGCCGGGACACAGAACACCGGGGAGCTGTTTTTT.

The rearrangement uses TRBV18 and TRBJ2-1; 9 bases map to TRBD2. Germline V CDR1 and CDR2: KGHSH, LQKENI. V gave up 2 bases and J gave up 5 bases; unmatched junction bases: 4. The CDR3 extends over 15 amino acids. DNA for the CDR3: TGTGCCAGCTCACCAGCAGCGGGAGGTAACAATGAGCAGTTCTTC. It yields the protein CASSPAAGGNNEQFF.

This rearrangement joins TRBV15 to TRBJ2-5, with a tentative D call TRBD1 (5 bases). Germline loops: CDR1 LNHNV, CDR2 YYDKDF (reference sequence). Trimming pared 0 bases from V and 2 bases from J, leaving 10 bases between. CDR3 length equals 15 residues. CDR3 protein: CATSRDLQVQETQYF. CDR3 DNA: TGTGCCACCAGCAGAGATTTACAGGTGCAAGAGACCCAGTACTTC.

The chain uses TRBV12-3 or TRBV12-4 and TRBJ2-3; D gene uncertain. V dropped 2 bases and J dropped 6 bases, with 9 bases sitting between them. This CDR3 comprises 13 residues. The CDR3 region is CASSLSSGDTQYF. CDR3 nucleotide sequence: TGTGCCAGCAGTTTATCTAGTGGCGATACGCAGTATTTT.

This clone was seen a handful of times. The chain uses TRBV9 and TRBJ1-3; D is unresolved. V shed 4 bases and J shed 2 bases, with 19 bases lying between them. CDR3 length: 17 amino acids. Germline CDR1 and CDR2: SGDLS and YYNGEE. CDR3 residues: CASSPSVSPLTGNTIYF. The CDR3 DNA is TGTGCCAGCAGCCCGTCGGTTAGCCCCTTGACTGGAAACACCATATATTTT.

This chain connects TRBV12-2 to TRBJ2-7; TRBD1, the table's D call, was not compared with the DNA. TRBV12-2 is a recognized pseudogene. The length of the CDR3 is 16 residues. The CDR3 coding sequence is TGTGCAAGTCGCTTAGCGCGCGGACAGGGGGGTTACGAGCAGTACTTC. It is translated as CASRLARGQGGYEQYF.

The J gene is TRBJ2-4, the V gene TRBV6-6, with 15 bases identical to TRBD2. J gave up 7 bases and V 5 bases, and 21 bases lay outside the gene matches. Germline-derived CDR1 and CDR2 are MNHNY and SVGAGI (reference sequence). The CDR3 consists of 21 residues. This CDR3 is CASSPPDGTSGGQRYANIQYF. CDR3 nucleotides: TGTGCCAGCAGTCCCCCGGACGGGACTAGCGGGGGGCAAAGGTATGCGAACATTCAGTACTTC.

V usage is TRBV7-9 and J usage is TRBJ2-3; D is uncertain. Trimming pared 2 bases from V and 2 bases from J, leaving 5 bases between. Germline V gives CDR1 SEHNR, CDR2 FQNEAQ (reference sequence). The CDR3 length is 13 residues. The CDR3 DNA is TGTGCCAGCAGCTTATATCCCACAGATACGCAGTATTTT. Translated, it gives CASSLYPTDTQYF.

The chain is built from TRBV28 and TRBJ1-5, with D unclear. CDR3 length: 15 residues. Germline values: CDR1 MDHEN, CDR2 SYDVKM. V was cut by 4 bases and J by 6 bases, with 16 bases left in between. The CDR3 sequence is CASSSPLSGSQPQHF. CDR3 sequence (DNA): TGTGCCAGCAGTTCGCCCCTCTCGGGGAGTCAGCCCCAGCATTTT. Drawing the rest from reference TRBV28 and TRBJ1-5, the complete variable domain is DVKVTQSSRYLVKRTGEKVFLECVQDMDHENMFWYRQDPGLGLRLIYFSYDVKMKEKGDIPEGYSVSREKKERFSLILESASTNQTSMYLCASSSPLSGSQPQHFGDGTRLSIL.